The rows below give T cell receptor beta chains drawn from one sample of a study of T cells in Graves' hyperthyroidism and ophthalmopathy. TCRdb reprocessed the multiplex PCR reads via MiXCR and lists one record per CDR3 protein. The data hold approximately 260,000 distinct CDR3 sequences, with approximately 14% observed a single time. Specimen: blood. These receptors were obtained from a woman in her forties or fifties with Graves' hyperthyroidism that later progressed to Graves' ophthalmopathy. Each CDR3 is given with its conserved first and last residue.

V	J	CDR3
TRBV11-2	TRBJ2-2	CASSLERYTGELFF
TRBV27	TRBJ2-5	CASSLRGQGETQYF
TRBV9	TRBJ1-2	CASSSPSRVQEYGYTF
TRBV20-1	TRBJ2-7	CSARPFLAGVYEQYF
TRBV18	TRBJ1-1	CASSRDSGGTEAFF
TRBV11-2	TRBJ2-4	CASSLEIAKNIQYF
TRBV2	TRBJ2-3	CASRARRAGSSDTQYF
TRBV7-6	TRBJ2-7	CASSLETGVYEQYF
TRBV20-1	TRBJ2-3	CSARVGKDTQYF
TRBV11-1	TRBJ2-3	CASSRDRGGPDTQYF
TRBV5-1	TRBJ2-1	CASSLDVGHGYNEQFF
TRBV19	TRBJ2-7	CASSGVSRMVYEQYF
TRBV5-1	TRBJ2-1	CASSVRDRSEQFF
TRBV6-2/TRBV6-3	TRBJ1-1	CASITPPRRRATEAFF
TRBV2	TRBJ1-4	CALGVESNEKLFF
TRBV6-2/TRBV6-3	TRBJ2-3	CASSYGTSGSRDTQYF
TRBV20-1	TRBJ2-1	CSARDPTSGDNEQFF
TRBV6-1	TRBJ1-4	CASSLRDRGLNEKLFF
TRBV30	TRBJ2-3	CAWNPGMNTQYF
TRBV7-9	TRBJ1-5	CASSSDSSYGQPQHF
TRBV10-3	TRBJ2-5	CAISEAEETQYF
TRBV20-1	TRBJ1-4	CSAPLPPGTPEKLFF